The source of this T cell receptor (beta chain) is a study of T cells in Graves' hyperthyroidism and ophthalmopathy. Trimming stripped 3 bases from V and 5 bases from J, with 11 bases between. The CDR3 has 14 amino acids. From RNA transcripts, TCR beta CDR3 regions were amplified. With the HTBI primer set, the TCR CDR3 went through a first round of RT-PCR. MiXCR was run by TCRdb on the multiplex PCR reads, yielding one entry per CDR3 protein. The sample has fewer than 550,000 distinct CDR3 sequences; roughly a quarter are singletons. This clonotype originated in a woman aged 25-40 years with Graves' ophthalmopathy. The sequencing sample was made of blood. This chain links TRBV12-3 or TRBV12-4 with TRBJ1-5; D perhaps matches TRBD1 (5 bases). CDR3 loop: CASSLGREDQPQHF. The CDR3 nucleotides read TGTGCCAGCAGTTTGGGCAGGGAGGATCAGCCCCAGCATTTT.